The 25 T cell receptor beta chains below come from one sample, sequenced in a study of cytomegalovirus exposure and HLA in healthy donors. The PCR ran on 60 Vbeta and 13 Jbeta primers. TCRdb's copy holds only in-frame clones and misses some; the assay was immunoSEQ multiplex PCR. The top ten clones hold roughly 2% of a sample with approximately 160,000 clones, 65% to 90% of them seen once. The specimen was PBMCs. These receptors were collected from a human donor in good health.

This rearrangement joins TRBV6-1 to TRBJ2-7; D is uncertain. Trimming stripped 4 bases from V and 8 bases from J, with 18 bases between. Germline loops: CDR1 MNHNS, CDR2 SASEGT. CDR3 length: 14 amino acids. CDR3 sequence: CASSAFRSPGQQYF. CDR3 nucleotides: TGTGCCAGCAGTGCATTCCGATCTCCGGGTCAGCAGTACTTC.

The chain links TRBV7-2 to TRBJ1-2; TRBD1 matches at 11 bases. Trimming at V came to 2 bases and at J to 4 bases, leaving 12 bases not matched to a gene. The CDR3 covers 18 residues. In germline, CDR1 is SGHTA, CDR2 FQGNSA. CDR3 bases: TGTGCCAGCAGCTTAACCCCGGGACAGGGGGTACAGAGCTATGGCTACACCTTC. Translated: CASSLTPGQGVQSYGYTF.

The gene calls are TRBV7-2 and TRBJ2-7; TRBD2 matches at 7 bases. Germline V gene sequence: CDR1 SGHTA, CDR2 FQGNSA. The CDR3 extends over 15 amino acids. Trimming at V came to 1 base and at J to 3 bases, leaving 6 bases not matched to a gene. The CDR3 protein is CASSLVVGEGYEQYF. As DNA, the CDR3 is TGTGCCAGCAGCTTAGTTGTAGGGGAGGGCTACGAGCAGTACTTC. Complete variable domain (other parts from reference TRBV7-2 and TRBJ2-7): GAGVSQSPSNKVTEKGKDVELRCDPISGHTALYWYRQSLGQGLEFLIYFQGNSAPDKSGLPSDRFSAERTGGSVSTLTIQRTQQEDSAVYLCASSLVVGEGYEQYFGPGTRLTVT.

V usage is TRBV5-4 and J usage is TRBJ2-1; TRBD2 matches 12 bases. After removal of 2 bases from V and 9 bases from J, the junction contained 0 bases not matched to a gene. CDR3 length: 13 amino acids. Germline assignment: CDR1 SGHNT and CDR2 YYREEE (reference sequence). CDR3 bases: TGTGCCAGCAGCTTACTAGCGGGGGGTGAGCAGTTCTTC. It translates to CASSLLAGGEQFF.

This clone was picked up a small number of times. This chain links TRBV6-1 with TRBJ1-5; D may be TRBD1 (5 bases). Per the germline V gene, CDR1 is MNHNS and CDR2 is SASEGT. Trimming stripped 5 bases from V and 2 bases from J, with 13 bases between. The CDR3 is 15 amino acids. The CDR3 nucleotides read TGTGCCAGCAGTCCTCAGGGTGGAGGCAATCAGCCCCAGCATTTT. It codes for CASSPQGGGNQPQHF.

This chain uses TRBV6-1 with TRBJ2-7, with 10 bases fitting TRBD1. The ends lost 4 bases at V and 4 bases at J; junction bases unmatched: 7. Looked up from germline, CDR1 is MNHNS and CDR2 is SASEGT. The CDR3 is made up of 15 amino acids. The CDR3 here is CASSAGPGQGYEQYF. The CDR3 DNA reads TGTGCCAGCAGTGCCGGCCCGGGACAGGGGTACGAGCAGTACTTC.

The chain joins TRBV6-1 to TRBJ1-5, with a weak D call TRBD1 (5 bases). V was cut by 3 bases and J by 9 bases, with 18 bases left in between. This CDR3 has 15 residues. Per the germline V gene, CDR1 is MNHNS and CDR2 is SASEGT. CDR3 bases: TGTGCCAGCAGTGACTCTGGGGGGACCGGGTGGCCCCAGCATTTT. Translated: CASSDSGGTGWPQHF.

This chain joins TRBV7-5 and TRBJ2-1; TRBD2, the D gene given by the table, was not confirmed from the DNA. TRBV7-5 is given as a pseudogene. The CDR3 has 15 residues. DNA for the CDR3: TGTGCCAGAAGGCCGCGGGGGCGGGGATCGGGTGAGCAGTTCTTC. Its translation is CARRPRGRGSGEQFF.

The rearrangement uses TRBV5-8 and TRBJ1-2; 7 nucleotides align to TRBD1. The CDR3 totals 14 residues. Per the germline V gene, CDR1 is SGHTS and CDR2 is YDEGEE. V shed 0 bases and J 5 bases; nucleotides not matched to a gene: 4. The CDR3 spells CASSLGGTEYGYTF. The CDR3 coding sequence is TGTGCCAGCAGCTTGGGGGGGACAGAGTATGGCTACACCTTC.

The chain employs TRBV6-4 and TRBJ1-1, with no clear D. The CDR3 extends over 13 amino acids. V lost 3 bases and J 1 base, leaving 6 bases between the germline ends. The germline gives CDR1 MRHNA, CDR2 SNTAGT. The CDR3 region has the DNA TGTGCCAGCAGTGAACAGACGAACACTGAAGCTTTCTTT. Translating gives CASSEQTNTEAFF.

This sequence joins TRBV4-2 and TRBJ2-3; TRBD1 matches 8 bases. The CDR3 has 15 amino acids. CDR1 and CDR2 (germline): LGHNA, YNFKEQ. With V trimmed by 4 bases and J by 2 bases, 5 bases remained unmatched. CDR3 protein: CASSLWTGITDTQYF. CDR3 in DNA: TGTGCCAGCAGCCTTTGGACAGGGATCACAGATACGCAGTATTTT.

V and J are TRBV5-6 and TRBJ1-1; 8 bases fit TRBD1. The length of the CDR3 is 16 residues. The V segment lost 2 bases and the J segment 0 bases; nucleotides outside the gene matches: 6. The V gene's germline CDR1 is SGHDT and CDR2 YYEEEE. The CDR3 coding sequence is TGTGCCAGCAGCTTTGCCCTGGGACAGGTGAACACTGAAGCTTTCTTT. Residues: CASSFALGQVNTEAFF. Full variable domain (outside the CDR3, taken from reference TRBV5-6 and TRBJ1-1): DAGVTQSPTHLIKTRGQQVTLRCSPKSGHDTVSWYQQALGQGPQFIFQYYEEEERQRGNFPDRFSGHQFPNYSSELNVNALLLGDSALYLCASSFALGQVNTEAFFGQGTRLTVV.

The chain links TRBV9 to TRBJ2-7; 8 bases align to TRBD2. This CDR3 contains 13 residues. Germline-derived CDR1 and CDR2 are SGDLS and YYNGEE. V lost 2 bases to trimming and J lost 7 bases; unmatched junction nucleotides: 5. This CDR3 reads CASSVGGGSEQYF. DNA of the CDR3: TGTGCCAGCAGCGTCGGGGGGGGTAGTGAGCAGTACTTC.

This chain links TRBV2 with TRBJ2-3; 12 bases fit TRBD2. Looked up from germline, CDR1 is SNHLY and CDR2 is FYNNEI. The CDR3 spans 15 residues. J was trimmed by 7 bases and V by 2 bases; bases with no gene match: 4. CDR3 region: CASSERGLAGYTQYF. CDR3 in DNA: TGTGCCAGCAGTGAACGCGGACTAGCGGGGTATACGCAGTATTTT.

The V call is TRBV9, the J call TRBJ1-1, with D maybe TRBD1 (5 bases). Germline CDR1 reads SGDLS; CDR2 reads YYNGEE. The CDR3 covers 13 residues. V dropped 7 bases and J dropped 0 bases, with 10 bases sitting between them. The CDR3 is CASSRGVNTEAFF. CDR3 sequence (DNA): TGTGCCAGCTCTCGGGGGGTGAACACTGAAGCTTTCTTT.

This clone is a singleton in its sample. This chain joins TRBV7-9 and TRBJ2-7; D might be TRBD1 (6 bases). Deletions cut 5 bases from V and 2 bases from J, with 13 bases between. CDR1 is SEHNR and CDR2 is FQNEAQ in the germline V gene (reference sequence). The CDR3 has 14 amino acids. The CDR3 DNA reads as TGTGCCAGCAGCCCCAAACAGGGACCCTACGAGCAGTACTTC. Translation gives CASSPKQGPYEQYF. The whole variable domain, filled in from reference TRBV7-9 and TRBJ2-7, reads DTGVSQNPRHKITKRGQNVTFRCDPISEHNRLYWYRQTLGQGPEFLTYFQNEAQLEKSRLLSDRFSAERPKGSFSTLEIQRTEQGDSAMYLCASSPKQGPYEQYFGPGTRLTVT.

The chain uses TRBV6-4 and TRBJ1-4; 8 bases agree with TRBD1. The CDR3 contains 14 residues. Germline V gene data show CDR1 as MRHNA and CDR2 as SNTAGT. Trimming cost V 6 bases and J 5 bases; bases outside gene matches: 5. The CDR3 protein is CASRPRQGNEKLFF. In nucleotides, the CDR3 is TGTGCCAGCAGACCTAGACAGGGGAATGAAAAACTGTTTTTT.

This chain links TRBV4-2 with TRBJ2-3; 12 nucleotides match TRBD2. With V trimmed by 3 bases and J by 2 bases, 9 bases remained unmatched. Germline CDR1 and CDR2: LGHNA and YNFKEQ. The length of the CDR3 is 18 residues. Written as DNA, the CDR3 is TGTGCCAGCAGCCAGGAATCAACTAGCGGGGGGATCACAGATACGCAGTATTTT. Protein: CASSQESTSGGITDTQYF.

The rearrangement uses TRBV2 and TRBJ1-4, with D tentatively TRBD1 (5 bases). V lost 8 bases and J lost 5, with 15 bases in between. Germline CDR1 is SNHLY and CDR2 is FYNNEI. CDR3 size: 14 residues. CDR3 in amino acids: CASSRDGRNEKLFF. The CDR3 DNA reads TGTGCCAGCTCCCGGGACGGGAGAAATGAAAAACTGTTTTTT. Together with reference TRBV2 and TRBJ1-4, the CDR3 gives the full variable domain: EPEVTQTPSHQVTQMGQEVILRCVPISNHLYFYWYRQILGQKVEFLVSFYNNEISEKSEIFDDQFSVERPDGSNFTLKIRSTKLEDSAMYFCASSRDGRNEKLFFGSGTQLSVL.

As concerns this clone: Mismatch with germline at one junction end may stem from a read error. The chain combines TRBV4-3 with TRBJ2-5; possible D gene TRBD2, 5 bases. The CDR3 contains 13 residues. Germline V gene sequence: CDR1 LGHNA, CDR2 YSLEER. The CDR3 DNA reads as TGCGCCAGCAGCCAAACCTCCGGACGAGCGGCGAACTTC. This gives the protein CASSQTSGRAANF.

The J gene is TRBJ1-3, the V gene TRBV2; D unclear. Between the trimmed V and J ends, which lost 1 base and 4 bases, there was a span of 14 bases. Germline values: CDR1 SNHLY, CDR2 FYNNEI. This CDR3 region has 16 residues. The CDR3 here is CASSEGVWLAGNTIYF. CDR3 sequence (DNA): TGTGCCAGCAGTGAAGGGGTGTGGTTAGCGGGAAACACCATATATTTT.

This sequence joins TRBV18 and TRBJ1-1; D gene ambiguous. The V gene's germline CDR1 is KGHSH and CDR2 LQKENI. The CDR3 contains 13 residues. Trimming removed 0 bases at V and 4 bases at J, with 6 bases between. The CDR3 spells CASSPPSITEAFF. The CDR3 nucleotides read TGTGCCAGCTCACCACCAAGCATCACTGAAGCTTTCTTT. Variable domain in full (rest from reference TRBV18 and TRBJ1-1): NAGVMQNPRHLVRRRGQEARLRCSPMKGHSHVYWYRQLPEEGLKFMVYLQKENIIDESGMPKERFSAEFPKEGPSILRIQQVVRGDSAAYFCASSPPSITEAFFGQGTRLTVV.

The chain couples TRBV6-5 to TRBJ1-2; D unclear. The CDR3 length is 14 residues. Per the germline V gene, CDR1 is MNHEY and CDR2 is SVGAGI. V was clipped by 2 bases and J by 0 bases, with 7 bases between them. CDR3 DNA sequence: TGTGCCAGCAGTTACCGCGCCGCTAACTATGGCTACACCTTC. Amino acid sequence: CASSYRAANYGYTF.

This chain links TRBV7-9 with TRBJ1-6, with 12 bases matching TRBD1. V lost 3 bases, J lost 9 bases, and 9 bases stayed unmatched. CDR3 length: 17 amino acids. CDR1 and CDR2 from the germline V gene are SEHNR and FQNEAQ (reference sequence). The CDR3 sequence: CASSFLGTGGVGSPLHF. CDR3 in DNA: TGTGCCAGCAGCTTCCTGGGGACAGGGGGCGTAGGTTCACCCCTCCACTTT. The variable domain in full, completed from reference TRBV7-9 and TRBJ1-6, reads DTGVSQNPRHKITKRGQNVTFRCDPISEHNRLYWYRQTLGQGPEFLTYFQNEAQLEKSRLLSDRFSAERPKGSFSTLEIQRTEQGDSAMYLCASSFLGTGGVGSPLHFGNGTRLTVT.

V and J are TRBV6-6 and TRBJ2-1; 12 bases agree with TRBD2. The CDR3 extends over 16 amino acids. With V trimmed by 6 bases and J by 0 bases, 3 bases remained unmatched. Germline loops: CDR1 MNHNY, CDR2 SVGAGI (reference sequence). The CDR3 here is CASRTLAGGSYNEQFF. CDR3 nucleotide sequence: TGTGCCAGCAGGACACTAGCGGGGGGCTCCTACAATGAGCAGTTCTTC.